Following are 15 T cell receptor beta chains from one sample sequenced in a study of human T cells and chemical hapten exposure. As for time point: pre-sensitization, week 0. Specified treatment: therapeutic diphenylcyclopropenone sensitization with weekly scalp DPC. A single record per CDR3 protein comes from TCRdb applying MiXCR to the RACE reads. The sample records over 300,000 distinct CDR3 sequences, 5.1% being singletons. The specimen was whole blood, collected in connection with sensitization to the hapten diphenylcyclopropenone (DPC). These receptors all come from a woman aged 45-59 years with alopecia areata. Some clones in this sample may be carry-over from other donors' samples.

The rearrangement links TRBV9 to TRBJ1-3, with D unclear. There are 16 residues in the CDR3. Germline loops: CDR1 SGDLS, CDR2 YYNGEE. V was shortened by 0 bases and J by 0 bases, with 10 bases between the two germline ends. The CDR3 here is CASSVERRSSGNTIYF. CDR3 nucleotides: TGTGCCAGCAGCGTAGAAAGGAGGAGCTCTGGAAACACCATATATTTT.

The chain couples TRBV12-3 or TRBV12-4 to TRBJ1-6, with a possible D match to TRBD1 (5 bases). The CDR3 contains 14 residues. The V and J ends lost 3 bases and 6 bases respectively, with 9 bases between them. The CDR3 spells CASSFGRANSPLHF. DNA for the CDR3: TGTGCCAGCAGTTTCGGCAGGGCTAATTCACCCCTCCACTTT.

This clonotype was detected ten times or more. This chain's CDR3 is CASSAGYEQYF. DNA for the CDR3: TGTGCCAGCAGTGCAGGGTACGAGCAGTACTTC. The chain couples TRBV27 to TRBJ2-7, with D possibly TRBD1 on 5 matching bases. The CDR3 contains 11 residues. Trimming pared 5 bases from V and 4 bases from J, leaving 6 bases between. CDR1 is MNHEY, CDR2 SMNVEV, per germline (reference sequence).

The gene calls are TRBV12-5 and TRBJ1-5, with TRBD1 as a possible D gene (6 bases). CDR3 size: 15 residues. From germline, CDR1 is LGHNT and CDR2 FRNRAP. V lost 4 bases and J lost 4, with 14 bases in between. The CDR3: CASGSSGGLNQPQHF. The CDR3 nucleotides read TGTGCTAGTGGTTCATCTGGGGGCTTGAATCAGCCCCAGCATTTT. The whole variable domain, remainder taken from reference TRBV12-5 and TRBJ1-5, is DARVTQTPRHKVTEMGQEVTMRCQPILGHNTVFWYRQTMMQGLELLAYFRNRAPLDDSGMPKDRFSAEMPDATLATLKIQPSEPRDSAVYFCASGSSGGLNQPQHFGDGTRLSIL.

To note about this clonotype: A much more abundant neighbour one base away suggests this may be a read error. The chain is built from TRBV11-2 and TRBJ2-1; no clear D. Germline V CDR1 and CDR2: SGHAT, FQNNGV. The CDR3 loop spans 13 amino acids. DNA for the CDR3: TGTGCCTGCAGCCTGACCGAGAAATGGGAGCAGTTCTTC. Translation gives CACSLTEKWEQFF.

The table lists this clonotype with a few counts. This sequence joins TRBV7-9 and TRBJ1-6; D gene ambiguous. This CDR3 has 15 residues. Germline CDR1 reads SEHNR; CDR2 reads FQNEAQ (reference sequence). The V and J ends lost 1 base and 8 bases respectively, with 12 bases between them. The CDR3 loop is CASSLEVPSDSPLHF. In DNA form, the CDR3 reads TGTGCCAGCAGCTTAGAGGTGCCATCGGATTCACCCCTCCACTTT.

This clonotype has at least ten counts. The chain is built from TRBV20-1 and TRBJ2-7; 7 nucleotides agree with TRBD2. CDR1 and CDR2 from the germline V gene are DFQATT and SNEGSKA (reference sequence). This CDR3 region has 13 residues. With 3 bases clipped from V and 5 bases from J, the junction kept 7 bases outside the gene matches. CDR3 nucleotide sequence: TGCAGTGCTAGTGGTCCGGGAGGCCACGAGCAGTACTTC. Its protein is CSASGPGGHEQYF.

This chain connects TRBV11-2 to TRBJ1-1; D is undetermined. Germline values: CDR1 SGHAT, CDR2 FQNNGV. V lost 1 base and J 8 bases, leaving 2 bases between the germline ends. CDR3 length: 10 residues. The CDR3 sequence is CASSLGEAFF. The CDR3 DNA sequence: TGTGCCAGCAGCTTAGGAGAAGCTTTCTTT.

In this sample, this clonotype turned up many times. This chain joins TRBV7-2 and TRBJ2-7; D is ambiguous. The CDR3 consists of 14 residues. Germline loops: CDR1 SGHTA, CDR2 FQGNSA. The ends were cut back, 4 bases at V and 3 bases at J, with 13 bases in the middle. The CDR3 sequence is CASSSPVTNYEQYF. The CDR3 DNA sequence: TGTGCCAGCAGCTCGCCCGTGACCAACTACGAGCAGTACTTC. The entire variable domain, with the rest obtained from reference TRBV7-2 and TRBJ2-7, is as follows: GAGVSQSPSNKVTEKGKDVELRCDPISGHTALYWYRQSLGQGLEFLIYFQGNSAPDKSGLPSDRFSAERTGGSVSTLTIQRTQQEDSAVYLCASSSPVTNYEQYFGPGTRLTVT.

This clonotype was detected many times. This sequence joins TRBV4-1 and TRBJ1-5, with a tentative D call TRBD1 (6 bases). The CDR3 has 15 amino acids. Per germline, CDR1 MGHRA and CDR2 YSYEKL. Deletions cut 4 bases from V and 1 base from J, with 11 bases between. CDR3 in DNA: TGCGCCAGCAGCCCCTACAGGGACAGCAATCAGCCCCAGCATTTT. Protein sequence: CASSPYRDSNQPQHF.

This clonotype was found many times. The chain carries TRBV7-9 and TRBJ2-3; possibly TRBD1 or TRBD2 for D (5 bases each). Germline CDR1 SEHNR, CDR2 FQNEAQ (reference sequence). The CDR3 loop spans 14 amino acids. Trimming left V 5 bases short and J 5 bases short, with 14 bases between. The CDR3 is CASSPRGAGDTQYF. The CDR3, as DNA: TGTGCCAGCAGCCCACGAGGGGCCGGAGATACGCAGTATTTT.

This clonotype was seen at least ten times. J is TRBJ2-3 and V is TRBV29-1; perhaps TRBD2 as D (5 bases). V shed 7 bases and J shed 6 bases, with 14 bases lying between them. The V gene's germline CDR1 is SQVTM and CDR2 ANQGSEA. CDR3 size: 12 residues. CDR3 sequence: CSALAPRDTQYF. The CDR3 DNA reads TGCAGCGCCCTAGCTCCTAGGGATACGCAGTATTTT.

This clonotype was seen only a few times. V usage is TRBV18 and J usage is TRBJ2-7; possible D gene TRBD1, 6 bases. The CDR3 length is 13 residues. V was shortened by 2 bases and J by 4 bases, with 9 bases between the two germline ends. The germline V gene has CDR1 KGHSH and CDR2 LQKENI. The chain's CDR3 is CASSPSRGYEQYF. CDR3 nucleotides: TGTGCCAGCTCACCATCCAGGGGATACGAGCAGTACTTC.

At least ten counts were recorded for this clonotype. This rearrangement joins TRBV7-8 to TRBJ1-1, with D uncertain. V dropped 0 bases and J dropped 1 base, with 6 bases sitting between them. CDR1 SGHVS and CDR2 FQNEAQ come from the germline V gene. The CDR3 is made up of 14 amino acids. In nucleotides, the CDR3 is TGTGCCAGCAGCTTAGCGAAAAGGAACACTGAAGCTTTCTTT. It encodes CASSLAKRNTEAFF.

This clonotype has only a few counts. V and J are TRBV7-2 and TRBJ2-4; D is unresolved. The germline gives CDR1 SGHTA, CDR2 FQGNSA. The V and J ends lost 5 bases and 0 bases respectively, with 14 bases between them. The CDR3 extends over 16 amino acids. Here the CDR3 DNA reads TGTGCCAGCAGCCTGGACGTTATCCTAGCCAAAAACATTCAGTACTTC. Its protein product is CASSLDVILAKNIQYF.